Reported below is one T cell receptor beta chain. Sequencing was performed with immunoSEQ multiplex PCR; in TCRdb, only in-frame clones are kept and a portion is missing. The sample records roughly 1.5 million clones, about 98% being singletons. This entry belongs to a study of shared clonotypes between healthy human individuals. CDR3 size: 14 residues. Trimming removed 4 bases at V and 2 bases at J, with 12 bases between. Per the germline V gene, CDR1 is LNHDA and CDR2 is SQIVND (reference sequence). Source material: naive CD4+ T cells sorted from blood. Subset meaning: CD45RA+ positively selected. The chain joins TRBV19 to TRBJ2-7; weak D call: TRBD2 (5 bases). The source of this sequence is a man aged 25-40 years in good health. CDR3 bases: TGTGCCAGTAGTACCGAGGGATATACCTACGAGCAGTACTTC. Its translation: CASSTEGYTYEQYF.